This T cell receptor beta chain was sequenced during a study of shared clonotypes between healthy human individuals. Those who donated, Caucasian adults without exception, all lived in Nashville, Tennessee. Study findings and constraints: Represented diversity (both genetic and exposure-history) was limited by the small number of donors.

Here immunoSEQ multiplex PCR was the method, and the copy in TCRdb shows in-frame clones only, minus some. This table holds more than 550,000 clones, roughly 87% found once. Concerning this clone: The antigen remains undetermined.

Material for sequencing was memory CD8+ T cells from PBMCs. As to subset: CD45RO+ cells pooled with CCR7-negative TemRA cells. The sequence came from a young man in good health. Some clones in this sample may be carry-over from other donors' samples.

This CDR3 reads CASKGDAGEQFF. Here the CDR3 DNA reads TGTGCCAGTAAGGGCGACGCTGGAGAGCAGTTCTTC. The gene calls are TRBV19 and TRBJ2-1; D remains ambiguous. Germline V gives CDR1 LNHDA, CDR2 SQIVND (reference sequence). V lost 7 bases and J 10 bases, leaving 14 bases between the germline ends. The CDR3 is 12 residues long.